The 31 T cell receptor beta chains below were found in one sample sequenced in a study of technical replicates of blood from several donors. The data were produced by immunoSEQ multiplex PCR, yet TCRdb's version contains in-frame clones alone and is incomplete. In the table there are 100,000 or so clones, roughly 96% of which are singletons. Sequencing was carried out using T cells isolated from PBMCs. These TCRs come from a human donor in good health.

This clone was seen just once. The chain uses TRBV9 and TRBJ2-1, with D possibly TRBD2 on 6 matching bases. The V end was cut by 0 bases, the J end by 3 bases, with 10 bases between. The CDR3 is made up of 15 amino acids. Germline CDR1 is SGDLS and CDR2 is YYNGEE. The CDR3 sequence is CASSVGGLDYNEQFF. CDR3 nucleotide sequence: TGTGCCAGCAGCGTAGGGGGACTCGACTACAATGAGCAGTTCTTC.

As DNA, the CDR3 is TGTGCCAGCAGTTTGCCAGGGATGGGAGAGACCCAGTACTTC. Protein: CASSLPGMGETQYF. The rearrangement uses TRBV6-5 and TRBJ2-5; D is perhaps TRBD1 (5 bases). In germline, CDR1 is MNHEY, CDR2 SVGAGI. V shed 4 bases and J shed 4 bases, with 13 bases lying between them. This CDR3 is built from 14 residues.

DNA for the CDR3: TGTGCCAGCAGCCAAGAGTCCAGCTACGAGCAGTACTTC. Its protein is CASSQESSYEQYF. The V call is TRBV4-2, the J call TRBJ2-7, with D unresolved. Germline-derived CDR1 and CDR2 are LGHNA and YNFKEQ. Trimming took off 0 bases at V and 3 bases at J, with 6 bases between the two ends. CDR3 size: 13 residues.

The rearrangement uses TRBV4-3 and TRBJ2-7; a possible D gene is TRBD1 (6 bases). CDR1 LGHNA and CDR2 YSLEER come from the germline V gene. Trimming shortened V by 1 base and J by 2 bases, and 18 bases separated the two germline ends. CDR3 length equals 17 residues. The CDR3, as DNA: TGCGCCAGCAGCCAAGCTTGGAGTCAGGGGATTCCCTACGAGCAGTACTTC. Translation: CASSQAWSQGIPYEQYF.

J is TRBJ2-5 and V is TRBV7-8; a possible D gene is TRBD1 (5 bases). This CDR3 is 16 amino acids long. The V gene's germline CDR1 is SGHVS and CDR2 FQNEAQ. Trimming pared 5 bases from V and 2 bases from J, leaving 18 bases between. CDR3 region: CASSRSIDREQETQYF. For the CDR3, the DNA is TGTGCCAGCAGCCGTTCTATTGACAGAGAGCAAGAGACCCAGTACTTC.

The chain carries TRBV18 and TRBJ2-3; D perhaps matches TRBD1 (5 bases). CDR3 size: 14 residues. Germline V gene data show CDR1 as KGHSH and CDR2 as LQKENI. The V end lost 1 base, the J end lost 5 bases, and 10 bases lay between the germline ends. The DNA of the CDR3 is TGTGCCAGCTCACCACGGACAACCCTAGATACGCAGTATTTT. It codes for CASSPRTTLDTQYF.

The gene calls are TRBV7-9 and TRBJ2-2; TRBD1 is a possible D gene (6 bases). This CDR3 comprises 13 residues. Per germline, CDR1 SEHNR and CDR2 FQNEAQ (reference sequence). Trimming stripped 4 bases from V and 8 bases from J, with 11 bases between. The CDR3 coding sequence is TGTGCCAGCAGCTCACAGGGTACGGGGGAGCTGTTTTTT. Translation gives CASSSQGTGELFF.

The genes are TRBV11-2 and TRBJ1-2, with a weak D call TRBD1 (6 bases). This CDR3 has 14 residues. Germline V gene data show CDR1 as SGHAT and CDR2 as FQNNGV. Trimming removed 5 bases from V and 8 bases from J, with 18 bases in between. The CDR3 is CASSPWGGAQGYTF. DNA of the CDR3: TGTGCCAGCAGCCCATGGGGGGGGGCACAGGGCTACACCTTC.

The V gene is TRBV5-1, the J gene TRBJ1-5; the D is unclear. Deletions cut 0 bases from V and 1 base from J, with 8 bases between. The CDR3 length is 15 residues. Germline loops: CDR1 SGHRS, CDR2 YFSETQ. Written as DNA, the CDR3 is TGCGCCAGCAGCTTGGATGGAGAGAGCAATCAGCCCCAGCATTTT. It translates to CASSLDGESNQPQHF.

This clone has a single count. The chain couples TRBV19 to TRBJ1-5; TRBD1 agrees at 7 bases. Germline CDR1 LNHDA, CDR2 SQIVND (reference sequence). The CDR3 extends over 15 amino acids. V trimming: 5 bases; J trimming: 4 bases; junction bases outside the gene matches: 8. CDR3 loop: CASSARTGLNQPQHF. As DNA, the CDR3 is TGTGCCAGTAGTGCTCGGACAGGCCTTAATCAGCCCCAGCATTTT.

The V and J genes are TRBV28 and TRBJ2-7; TRBD1 matches at 8 bases. Germline V gene data show CDR1 as MDHEN and CDR2 as SYDVKM. The CDR3 is made up of 14 amino acids. V dropped 3 bases and J dropped 1; count of bases not matched to a gene: 2. CDR3 DNA sequence: TGTGCCAGCAGTTTGGGACAGGCATCCTACGAGCAGTACTTC. Translating gives CASSLGQASYEQYF.

V usage is TRBV18 and J usage is TRBJ1-1; D perhaps matches TRBD1 (6 bases). The CDR3 loop spans 16 amino acids. CDR1 is KGHSH and CDR2 is LQKENI in the germline V gene. Trimming stripped 3 bases from V and 8 bases from J, with 22 bases between. The CDR3 coding sequence is TGTGCCAGCTCACCGTTAATTCAGGGGACTAGCGCCGAAGCTTTCTTT. This gives the protein CASSPLIQGTSAEAFF.

The chain combines TRBV4-2 with TRBJ2-1, with TRBD2 matching 7 bases. The germline V gene has CDR1 LGHNA and CDR2 YNFKEQ. This CDR3 is built from 13 residues. V lost 6 bases, J lost 8 bases, and 7 bases stayed unmatched. Here the CDR3 reads CASSGGRSDEQFF. The CDR3 DNA sequence: TGTGCCAGCAGTGGCGGGAGAAGCGATGAGCAGTTCTTC.

This chain connects TRBV6-1 to TRBJ2-1; 10 positions match TRBD2. In germline, CDR1 is MNHNS, CDR2 SASEGT. The CDR3 is 16 amino acids. Trimming removed 3 bases from V and 8 bases from J; junction bases left unmatched: 10. The CDR3 sequence is CASSEIIAGGGDEQFF. The CDR3 DNA reads as TGTGCCAGCAGTGAGATCATAGCGGGAGGAGGCGATGAGCAGTTCTTC.

This sequence joins TRBV5-4 and TRBJ1-1; 12 bases are shared with TRBD1. Germline lookup yields CDR1 SGHNT and CDR2 YYREEE (reference sequence). This CDR3 comprises 15 residues. V was pared by 3 bases and J by 3 bases, with 3 bases of the junction left unmatched. As DNA, the CDR3 is TGTGCCAGCAGCTGGGGGACAGGGGGCTACACTGAAGCTTTCTTT. Protein: CASSWGTGGYTEAFF. Combining the CDR3 with reference TRBV5-4 and TRBJ1-1 gives the whole variable domain ETGVTQSPTHLIKTRGQQVTLRCSSQSGHNTVSWYQQALGQGPQFIFQYYREEENGRGNFPPRFSGLQFPNYSSELNVNALELDDSALYLCASSWGTGGYTEAFFGQGTRLTVV.

V is TRBV7-3 and J is TRBJ2-2, with TRBD2 matching 11 bases. The length of the CDR3 is 17 residues. Germline loops: CDR1 SGHTA, CDR2 FQGTGA. Unmatched junction bases numbered 5, after V lost 4 bases and J lost 1 base. DNA for the CDR3: TGTGCCAGCAGCTCATCCGGGACTAGCGGGAACACCGGGGAGCTGTTTTTT. This sequence encodes CASSSSGTSGNTGELFF.

The chain carries TRBV6-5 and TRBJ2-2; 7 bases line up with TRBD1. Germline CDR1 is MNHEY and CDR2 is SVGAGI. The V segment lost 4 bases and the J segment 4 bases; nucleotides outside the gene matches: 9. This CDR3 is 16 amino acids long. CDR3 in DNA: TGTGCCAGCAGTTTCTCCGGGACAGTCCCCACCGGGGAGCTGTTTTTT. It encodes CASSFSGTVPTGELFF.

V and J are TRBV19 and TRBJ1-5; possible D gene TRBD1, 6 bases. Trimming took 7 bases from V and 3 from J, leaving 10 bases between them. Germline V gives CDR1 LNHDA, CDR2 SQIVND (reference sequence). There are 13 residues in the CDR3. The chain's CDR3 is CASKSGDNQPQHF. In DNA form, the CDR3 reads TGTGCCAGTAAGTCAGGGGACAATCAGCCCCAGCATTTT.

The chain uses TRBV6-1 and TRBJ1-1, with D possibly TRBD1 on 6 matching bases. The germline V and J ends were trimmed by 5 bases and 1 base, with 11 bases remaining between them. From germline, CDR1 is MNHNS and CDR2 SASEGT. CDR3 size: 14 residues. CDR3 sequence: CASSSWDKNTEAFF. DNA of the CDR3: TGTGCCAGCAGTTCCTGGGACAAGAACACTGAAGCTTTCTTT.

The V gene is TRBV20-1, the J gene TRBJ2-1; D possibly corresponds to TRBD1 (6 bases). The V gene's germline CDR1 is DFQATT and CDR2 SNEGSKA (reference sequence). Trimming took off 4 bases at V and 12 bases at J, with 13 bases between the two ends. This CDR3 has 11 residues. The CDR3 coding sequence is TGCAGTGCTACCAGGGGAGCTTTGCAGTTCTTC. Amino acid sequence: CSATRGALQFF.

The rearrangement uses TRBV9 and TRBJ1-5; D call uncertain. Germline loops: CDR1 SGDLS, CDR2 YYNGEE. Between the trimmed V and J ends, which lost 4 bases and 1 base, there was a span of 9 bases. The CDR3 is made up of 14 amino acids. DNA of the CDR3: TGTGCCAGCAGCTTGGGAGACAGCAATCAGCCCCAGCATTTT. Its protein product is CASSLGDSNQPQHF.

The V and J genes are TRBV27 and TRBJ2-1; D remains ambiguous. The CDR3 runs to 16 residues. The germline gives CDR1 MNHEY, CDR2 SMNVEV (reference sequence). V was shortened by 0 bases and J by 7 bases, with 16 bases between the two germline ends. The CDR3 bases are TGTGCCAGCAGTTTATCCAGCACCCTTCTAGAGAATGAGCAGTTCTTC. Encoded protein: CASSLSSTLLENEQFF.

This rearrangement joins TRBV4-1 to TRBJ2-7; 9 bases map to TRBD1. The ends lost 0 bases at V and 5 bases at J; junction bases unmatched: 11. Germline V gives CDR1 MGHRA, CDR2 YSYEKL. This CDR3 contains 17 residues. DNA for the CDR3: TGCGCCAGCAGCCAAGATTACCGGACAGGGGTTGACAACGAGCAGTACTTC. This encodes CASSQDYRTGVDNEQYF.

This chain joins TRBV11-2 and TRBJ1-3; maybe TRBD1 (5 bases). Germline V gene lookup returns CDR1 SGHAT and CDR2 FQNNGV. The CDR3 loop spans 15 amino acids. V lost 1 base and J 5 bases, leaving 12 bases between the germline ends. The CDR3 DNA is TGTGCCAGCAGCTTAGTCAGGGAGGCCCGAAACACCATATATTTT. As protein: CASSLVREARNTIYF.

The chain uses TRBV11-2 and TRBJ1-2; TRBD1 is a possible D gene (6 bases). This CDR3 is 13 amino acids long. The germline gives CDR1 SGHAT, CDR2 FQNNGV. Trimming removed 5 bases from V and 3 bases from J, with 10 bases in between. CDR3: CASSPGQHYGYTF. The CDR3 DNA is TGTGCCAGCAGCCCTGGACAGCACTATGGCTACACCTTC.

The gene calls are TRBV7-8 and TRBJ2-2; perhaps TRBD1 as D (6 bases). The germline gives CDR1 SGHVS, CDR2 FQNEAQ. V lost 2 bases and J lost 3, with 10 bases in between. This CDR3 contains 15 residues. In DNA, the CDR3 is TGTGCCAGCAGCTTATCCAGGGGAGACACCGGGGAGCTGTTTTTT. Amino acid sequence: CASSLSRGDTGELFF.

This clone was recorded only once. The chain has TRBV4-3 and TRBJ2-3; 10 bases fit TRBD2. The junction had 8 bases not matched to a gene; V was cut back by 2 bases and J by 6 bases. The CDR3 consists of 16 residues. The germline gives CDR1 LGHNA, CDR2 YSLEER. CDR3: CASSQIKREGPDTQYF. The CDR3 nucleotides read TGCGCCAGCAGCCAAATAAAGCGGGAGGGCCCGGATACGCAGTATTTT.

V and J are TRBV28 and TRBJ2-5; 7 nucleotides align to TRBD1. The CDR3 extends over 12 amino acids. Germline trimming cut 8 bases from V and 5 bases from J; bases unmatched to any gene: 5. CDR1 and CDR2 (germline): MDHEN, SYDVKM. DNA for the CDR3: TGTGCCAGCCAGGGGGTGGTGGAGACCCAGTACTTC. This gives the protein CASQGVVETQYF.

CDR3 nucleotide sequence: TGTGCCAGCAGCTTTACAGGGTCCGGGGAGCTGTTTTTT. This codes for CASSFTGSGELFF. This chain uses TRBV7-3 with TRBJ2-2; D is perhaps TRBD1 (6 bases). Trimming cost V 3 bases and J 6 bases, with 8 bases left between them. This CDR3 has 13 amino acids. Germline loops: CDR1 SGHTA, CDR2 FQGTGA.

In DNA, the CDR3 is TGTGCCAGCAGTTTGCAGGGACATGGTAATGAAAAACTGTTTTTT. This sequence encodes CASSLQGHGNEKLFF. V gene TRBV28 combines with J gene TRBJ1-4; maybe TRBD1 (6 bases). Germline CDR1 reads MDHEN; CDR2 reads SYDVKM. Trimming removed 3 bases at V and 4 bases at J, with 12 bases between. The CDR3 runs to 15 residues.

The chain employs TRBV6-5 and TRBJ2-5; 9 nucleotides line up with TRBD1. Germline-derived CDR1 and CDR2 are MNHEY and SVGAGI. This CDR3 region has 15 residues. V shed 4 bases and J 1 base; nucleotides not matched to a gene: 4. CDR3 bases: TGTGCCAGCAGTTTCCGGGACAGGGTCCAAGAGACCCAGTACTTC. Its protein product is CASSFRDRVQETQYF.